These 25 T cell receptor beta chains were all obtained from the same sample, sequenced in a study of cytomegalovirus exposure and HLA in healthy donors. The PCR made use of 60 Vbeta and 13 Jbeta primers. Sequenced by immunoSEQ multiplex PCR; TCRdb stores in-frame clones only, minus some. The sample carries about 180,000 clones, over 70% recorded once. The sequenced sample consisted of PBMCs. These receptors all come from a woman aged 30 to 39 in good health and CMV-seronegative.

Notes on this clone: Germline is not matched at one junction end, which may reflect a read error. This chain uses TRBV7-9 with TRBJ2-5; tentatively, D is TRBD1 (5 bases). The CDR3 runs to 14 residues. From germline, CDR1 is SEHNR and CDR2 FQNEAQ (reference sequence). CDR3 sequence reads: CSSKPSTAQETQYF. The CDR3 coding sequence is TGTTCCAGCAAACCTTCGACAGCCCAAGAGACCCAGTACTTC.

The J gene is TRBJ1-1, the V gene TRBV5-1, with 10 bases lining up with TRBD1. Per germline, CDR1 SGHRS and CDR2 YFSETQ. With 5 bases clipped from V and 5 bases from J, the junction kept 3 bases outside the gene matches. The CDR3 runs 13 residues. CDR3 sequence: CASSPGQGTEAFF. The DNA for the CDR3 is TGCGCCAGCAGTCCGGGACAGGGGACTGAAGCTTTCTTT.

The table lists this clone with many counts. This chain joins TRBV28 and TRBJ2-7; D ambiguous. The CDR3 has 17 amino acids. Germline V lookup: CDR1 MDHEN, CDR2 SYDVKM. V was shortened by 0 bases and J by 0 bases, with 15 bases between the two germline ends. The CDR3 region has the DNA TGTGCCAGCAGTTTATGGGTGAACAGTGAACCCTCCTACGAGCAGTACTTC. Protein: CASSLWVNSEPSYEQYF.

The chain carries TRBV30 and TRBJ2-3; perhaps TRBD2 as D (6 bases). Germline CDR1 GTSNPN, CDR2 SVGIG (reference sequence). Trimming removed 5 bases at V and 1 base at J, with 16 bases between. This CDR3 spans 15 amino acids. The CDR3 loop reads CAWGTTGVGTDTQYF. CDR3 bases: TGTGCCTGGGGCACGACGGGAGTCGGCACAGATACGCAGTATTTT.

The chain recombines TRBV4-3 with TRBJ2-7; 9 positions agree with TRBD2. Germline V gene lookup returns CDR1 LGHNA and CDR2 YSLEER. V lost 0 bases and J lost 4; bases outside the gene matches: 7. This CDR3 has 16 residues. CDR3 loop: CASSQDPMAGGYEQYF. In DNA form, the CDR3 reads TGCGCCAGCAGCCAAGATCCCATGGCGGGGGGGTACGAGCAGTACTTC.

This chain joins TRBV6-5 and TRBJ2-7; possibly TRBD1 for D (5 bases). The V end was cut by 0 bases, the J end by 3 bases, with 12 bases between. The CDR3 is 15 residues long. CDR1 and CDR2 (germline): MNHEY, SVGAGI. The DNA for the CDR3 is TGTGCCAGCAGTTACTCAGGCGTCCAGGGCTACGAGCAGTACTTC. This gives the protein CASSYSGVQGYEQYF.

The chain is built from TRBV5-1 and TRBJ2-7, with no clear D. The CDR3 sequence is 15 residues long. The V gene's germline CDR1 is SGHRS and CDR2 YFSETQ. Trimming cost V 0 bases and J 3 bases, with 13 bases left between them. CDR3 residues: CASSLGAVQFYEQYF. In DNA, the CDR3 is TGCGCCAGCAGCTTGGGGGCAGTACAGTTCTACGAGCAGTACTTC.

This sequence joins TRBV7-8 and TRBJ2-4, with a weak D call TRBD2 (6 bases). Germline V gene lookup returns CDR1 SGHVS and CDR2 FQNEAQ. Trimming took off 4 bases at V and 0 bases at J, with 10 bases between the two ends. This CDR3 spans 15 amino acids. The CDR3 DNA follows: TGTGCCAGCAGCTCACCGGGACTAGCCAAAAACATTCAGTACTTC. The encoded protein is CASSSPGLAKNIQYF.

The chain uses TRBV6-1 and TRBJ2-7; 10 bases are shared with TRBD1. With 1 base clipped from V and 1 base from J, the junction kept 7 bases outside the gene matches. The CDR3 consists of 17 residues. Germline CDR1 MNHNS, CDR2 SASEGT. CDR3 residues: CASSEGFRGQGSYEQYF. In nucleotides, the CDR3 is TGTGCCAGCAGTGAAGGTTTCAGGGGACAGGGGTCCTACGAGCAGTACTTC.

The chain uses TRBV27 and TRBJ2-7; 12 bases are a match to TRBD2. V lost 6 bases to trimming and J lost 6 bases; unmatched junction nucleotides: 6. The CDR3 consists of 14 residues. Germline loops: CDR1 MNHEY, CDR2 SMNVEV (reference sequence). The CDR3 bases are TGTGCCAGCAGATCTAGCGGGAGGGGCGCCGAGCAGTACTTC. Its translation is CASRSSGRGAEQYF.

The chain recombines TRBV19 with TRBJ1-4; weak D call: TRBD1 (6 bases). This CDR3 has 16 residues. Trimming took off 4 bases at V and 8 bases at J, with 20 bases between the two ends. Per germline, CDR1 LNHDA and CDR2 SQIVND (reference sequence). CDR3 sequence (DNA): TGTGCCAGTAGTACCCGACAGGTCGTCGACTCCGAAAAACTGTTTTTT. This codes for CASSTRQVVDSEKLFF.

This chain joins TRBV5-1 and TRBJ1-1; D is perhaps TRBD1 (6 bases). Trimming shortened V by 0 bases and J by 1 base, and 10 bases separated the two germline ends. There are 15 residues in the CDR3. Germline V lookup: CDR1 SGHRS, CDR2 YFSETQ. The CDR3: CASSLDRVGNTEAFF. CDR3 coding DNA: TGCGCCAGCAGCTTGGACAGGGTTGGGAACACTGAAGCTTTCTTT.

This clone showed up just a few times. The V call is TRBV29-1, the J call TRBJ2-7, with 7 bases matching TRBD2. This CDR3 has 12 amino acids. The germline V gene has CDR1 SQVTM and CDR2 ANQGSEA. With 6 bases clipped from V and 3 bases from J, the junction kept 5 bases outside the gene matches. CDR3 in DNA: TGCAGCGTGGGGAGGGACGGCTACGAGCAGTACTTC. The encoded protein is CSVGRDGYEQYF.

CDR3 DNA sequence: TGTGCCAGCAGTCTCCTCCAGGGGGAGCTGTTTTTT. Translating gives CASSLLQGELFF. The chain has TRBV28 and TRBJ2-2, with D unclear. Germline V gene lookup returns CDR1 MDHEN and CDR2 SYDVKM. The CDR3 sequence is 12 residues long. The V end lost 5 bases, the J end lost 8 bases, and 9 bases lay between the germline ends.

CDR3 in DNA: TGTGCCAGCAGCTTAGAAAGACACCCGGCCGGGGAGCTGTTTTTT. Its translation: CASSLERHPAGELFF. The rearrangement links TRBV7-2 to TRBJ2-2; no firm D call. Germline values: CDR1 SGHTA, CDR2 FQGNSA. V lost 1 base to trimming and J lost 6 bases, with 12 bases between them. CDR3 length: 15 residues.

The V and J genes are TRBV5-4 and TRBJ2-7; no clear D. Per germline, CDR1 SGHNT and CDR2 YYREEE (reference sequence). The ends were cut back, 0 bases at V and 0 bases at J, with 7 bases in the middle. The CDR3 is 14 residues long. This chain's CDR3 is CASSLEPSSYEQYF. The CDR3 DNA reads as TGTGCCAGCAGCTTGGAACCGAGCTCCTACGAGCAGTACTTC.

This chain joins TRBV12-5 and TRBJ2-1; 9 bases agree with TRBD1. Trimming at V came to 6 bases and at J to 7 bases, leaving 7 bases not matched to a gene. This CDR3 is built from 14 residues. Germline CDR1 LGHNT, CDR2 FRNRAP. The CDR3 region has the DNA TGTGCTAGTGGCCCGGGACAGGGTTGGAATGAGCAGTTCTTC. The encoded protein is CASGPGQGWNEQFF.

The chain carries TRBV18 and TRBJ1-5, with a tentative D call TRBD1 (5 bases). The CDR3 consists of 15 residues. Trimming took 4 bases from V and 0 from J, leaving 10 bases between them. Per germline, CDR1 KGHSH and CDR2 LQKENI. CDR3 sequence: CASSLGRYSNQPQHF. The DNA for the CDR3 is TGTGCCAGCTCACTGGGGCGGTATAGCAATCAGCCCCAGCATTTT.

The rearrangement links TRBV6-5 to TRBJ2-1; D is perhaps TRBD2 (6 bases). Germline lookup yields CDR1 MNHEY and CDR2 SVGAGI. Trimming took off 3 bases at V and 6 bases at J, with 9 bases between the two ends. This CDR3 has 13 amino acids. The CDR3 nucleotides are TGTGCCAGCAGTTATCCCGGGGGCAATGAGCAGTTCTTC. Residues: CASSYPGGNEQFF.

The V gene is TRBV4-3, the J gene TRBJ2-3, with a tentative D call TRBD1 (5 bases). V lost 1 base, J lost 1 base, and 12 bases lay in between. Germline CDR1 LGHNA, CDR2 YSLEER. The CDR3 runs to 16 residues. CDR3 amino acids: CASSQGAGPGTDTQYF. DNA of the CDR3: TGCGCCAGCAGCCAAGGGGCAGGGCCTGGCACAGATACGCAGTATTTT.

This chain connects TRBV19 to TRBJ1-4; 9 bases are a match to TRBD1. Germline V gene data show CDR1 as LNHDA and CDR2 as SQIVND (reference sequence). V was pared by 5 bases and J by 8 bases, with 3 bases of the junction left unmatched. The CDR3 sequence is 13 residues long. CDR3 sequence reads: CASSVGQGEKLFF. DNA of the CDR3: TGTGCCAGTAGTGTGGGACAGGGCGAAAAACTGTTTTTT.

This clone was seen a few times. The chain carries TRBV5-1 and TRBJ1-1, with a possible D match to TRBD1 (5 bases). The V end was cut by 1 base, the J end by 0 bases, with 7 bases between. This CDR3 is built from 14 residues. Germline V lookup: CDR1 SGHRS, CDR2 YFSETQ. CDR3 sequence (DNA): TGCGCCAGCAGCTTGTCGACAGTGAACACTGAAGCTTTCTTT. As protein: CASSLSTVNTEAFF.

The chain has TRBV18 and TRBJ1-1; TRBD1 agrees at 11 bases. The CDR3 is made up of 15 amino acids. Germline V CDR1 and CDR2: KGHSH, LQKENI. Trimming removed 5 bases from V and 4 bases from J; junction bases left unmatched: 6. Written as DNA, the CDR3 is TGTGCCAGCTCAACAACCGGGACAGGGGGCACTGAAGCTTTCTTT. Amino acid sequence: CASSTTGTGGTEAFF.

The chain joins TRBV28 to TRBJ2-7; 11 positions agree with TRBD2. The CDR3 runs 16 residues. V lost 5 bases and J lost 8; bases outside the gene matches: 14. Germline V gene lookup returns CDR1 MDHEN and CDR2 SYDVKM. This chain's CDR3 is CASSLTGGASGGKQYF. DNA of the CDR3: TGTGCCAGCAGTCTCACCGGGGGGGCTAGCGGGGGGAAGCAGTACTTC.

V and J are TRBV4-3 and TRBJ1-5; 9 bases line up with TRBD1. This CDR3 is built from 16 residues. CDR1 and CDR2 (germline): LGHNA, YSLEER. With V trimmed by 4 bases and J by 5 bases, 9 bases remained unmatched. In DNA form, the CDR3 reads TGCGCCAGCAGCCCCCTACAAGGGACAGGGCATCAGCCCCAGCATTTT. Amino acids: CASSPLQGTGHQPQHF.